This TCR beta chain was retrieved from a study of shared clonotypes between healthy human individuals. With 6 bases clipped from V and 3 bases from J, the junction kept 6 bases outside the gene matches. The CDR3 consists of 14 residues. Germline V gene lookup returns CDR1 MNHNS and CDR2 SASEGT. The repertoire was sequenced with immunoSEQ multiplex PCR; TCRdb's copy has only in-frame clones and lacks some. The sample has 1.4 million to 1.5 million clones, around 95% seen once. The clonotype comes from a man in his thirties or forties in good health. Sequenced: naive CD4+ T cells sorted from blood. Stated subset: CD45RA+ positively selected. V gene TRBV6-1 combines with J gene TRBJ2-7; TRBD1 matches 9 bases. In DNA, the CDR3 is TGTGCCAGCAGCCGGGACAGGGCTGTCTACGAGCAGTACTTC. Protein sequence: CASSRDRAVYEQYF.